What follows are 2 T cell receptor beta chains derived from one specimen sequenced in a study of blood T cell repertoires in COVID-19. TCRdb's table, derived via immunoSEQ multiplex PCR, lists solely in-frame clones and lacks some. Of a few hundred thousand clones in the sample, approximately 90% are singletons; the top ten hold approximately 0.92%. Sequencing was carried out using peripheral blood. Receptors were obtained from a man younger than 35 with COVID-19, enrolled during active disease.

The chain is built from TRBV6-1 and TRBJ1-2; no definite D call. The germline V and J ends were trimmed by 2 bases and 0 bases, with 13 bases remaining between them. The CDR3 totals 16 residues. Germline loops: CDR1 MNHNS, CDR2 SASEGT. The CDR3 is CASSENILSSNYGYTF. The CDR3 DNA is TGTGCCAGCAGTGAAAATATACTCTCTTCTAACTATGGCTACACCTTC.

The rearrangement joins TRBV6-5 to TRBJ1-2; D ambiguous. Germline V gives CDR1 MNHEY, CDR2 SVGAGI. Trimming cost V 8 bases and J 5 bases, with 15 bases left between them. The CDR3 runs 13 residues. CDR3: CASSPRSPYGYTF. The DNA of the CDR3 is TGTGCCAGCTCCCCTAGGTCCCCTTATGGCTACACCTTC.